This T cell receptor (beta chain) was documented in a study of T cell repertoires in cytomegalovirus infection. Study observations and caveats: HLA-C-restricted CMV-specific TCR beta clonotypes prevailed in the ex vivo response.

As concerns this clonotype: Antigen specificity is unknown.

The CDR3 is made up of 14 amino acids. The germline V gene encodes CDR1 KGHSH and CDR2 LQKENI. The V end lost 2 bases, the J end lost 3 bases, and 10 bases lay between the germline ends. TCRdb passed the reads through MiXCR, listing each CDR3 protein once. The profile shows under 850,000 distinct CDR3 sequences, roughly 36% of them singletons. The source of this sequence is a human donor in good health (CMV status not recorded). Some clones in this sample may be carry-over from other donors' samples. V usage is TRBV18 and J usage is TRBJ1-1; D is undetermined. Sequences were derived from cultured PBMCs, sampled from culture after CMV antigen stimulation. The CDR3 bases are TGTGCCAGCTCACCAGAATCTGGGTACACTGAAGCTTTCTTT. Protein: CASSPESGYTEAFF.